The 23 T cell receptor beta chains reported below all come from one sample, sequenced in a study of radiotherapy plus CTLA-4 blockade in lung cancer. Only in-frame clones appear in the TCRdb table, and some are missing; sequencing was by immunoSEQ multiplex PCR. Of around 110,000 clones in the sample, over 75% were seen once. The source was peripheral blood, collected from a patient treated with radiotherapy plus ipilimumab. Receptors were obtained from a human donor with non-small cell lung cancer that progressed on radiotherapy plus ipilimumab. Some clones in this sample may be carry-over from other donors' samples.

This chain uses TRBV5-1 with TRBJ2-3; TRBD2 matches at 8 bases. The CDR3 covers 17 residues. Germline V gene data show CDR1 as SGHRS and CDR2 as YFSETQ. With V trimmed by 4 bases and J by 5 bases, 15 bases remained unmatched. The CDR3 spells CASSTSGTRGQGDTQYF. The CDR3 bases are TGCGCCAGCAGCACATCCGGGACTAGAGGTCAAGGAGATACGCAGTATTTT.

The chain has TRBV7-2 and TRBJ1-6; no clear D gene. The CDR3 loop spans 15 amino acids. Trimming left V 0 bases short and J 7 bases short, with 10 bases between. The germline V gene has CDR1 SGHTA and CDR2 FQGNSA. Here the CDR3 DNA reads TGTGCCAGCAGCTTAGCGGTGGGTGGGAATTCACCCCTCCACTTT. This gives the protein CASSLAVGGNSPLHF.

The V and J genes are TRBV10-3 and TRBJ2-5; 9 bases line up with TRBD1. V was pared by 5 bases and J by 3 bases, with 1 base of the junction left unmatched. This CDR3 is 13 amino acids long. The germline gives CDR1 ENHRY, CDR2 SYGVKD. In DNA, the CDR3 is TGTGCCATCAGTTGGGACAGGGAAGAGACCCAGTACTTC. Amino acids: CAISWDREETQYF.

The J gene is TRBJ1-1, the V gene TRBV25-1; TRBD1 agrees at 9 bases. The V and J ends lost 0 bases and 5 bases, in that order; junction bases with no gene match: 10. Germline CDR1 is MGHDK and CDR2 is SYGVNS. CDR3 length: 17 amino acids. CDR3 in amino acids: CASSEYRTGEDTTEAFF. DNA for the CDR3: TGTGCCAGCAGTGAATATCGGACAGGGGAAGATACGACTGAAGCTTTCTTT.

The rearrangement joins TRBV6-5 to TRBJ1-6; no clear D gene. Per germline, CDR1 MNHEY and CDR2 SVGAGI. V lost 2 bases to trimming and J lost 5 bases, with 7 bases between them. The CDR3 totals 14 residues. CDR3 in DNA: TGTGCCAGCAGTTACGAAGGCGATAATTCACCCCTCCACTTT. This codes for CASSYEGDNSPLHF.

This chain links TRBV11-1 with TRBJ2-5, with 10 nucleotides matching TRBD1. The length of the CDR3 is 16 residues. Germline V gene sequence: CDR1 SGHAT, CDR2 FQDESV (reference sequence). V lost 3 bases, J lost 1 base, and 5 bases stayed unmatched. The CDR3 loop is CASSFGDRGIQETQYF. CDR3 in DNA: TGTGCCAGCAGCTTCGGGGACAGGGGAATCCAAGAGACCCAGTACTTC.

This chain joins TRBV27 and TRBJ1-1, with 12 bases aligning to TRBD1. Germline assignment: CDR1 MNHEY and CDR2 SMNVEV (reference sequence). The CDR3 has 19 residues. The V segment lost 0 bases and the J segment 4 bases; nucleotides outside the gene matches: 12. This CDR3 is CASSLSPPGQGAWGTEAFF. The CDR3 nucleotides read TGTGCCAGCAGTTTATCCCCACCGGGACAGGGGGCTTGGGGCACTGAAGCTTTCTTT.

The V and J genes are TRBV5-1 and TRBJ2-5; D perhaps matches TRBD2 (6 bases). Germline V gene data show CDR1 as SGHRS and CDR2 as YFSETQ. Trimming removed 3 bases at V and 1 base at J, with 13 bases between. The CDR3 spans 15 residues. For the CDR3, the DNA is TGCGCCAGCAGCTCTCGAGGTAGCGGCCAAGAGACCCAGTACTTC. It translates to CASSSRGSGQETQYF.

The chain employs TRBV6-1 and TRBJ1-6; the D is unclear. The germline V and J ends were trimmed by 7 bases and 3 bases, with 7 bases remaining between them. Germline V gene lookup returns CDR1 MNHNS and CDR2 SASEGT. CDR3 length: 13 residues. The CDR3 is CASIENYNSPLHF. The DNA of the CDR3 is TGTGCCAGCATAGAGAACTATAATTCACCCCTCCACTTT.

The gene calls are TRBV6-4 and TRBJ1-1; 7 positions agree with TRBD1. This CDR3 is built from 13 residues. Germline-derived CDR1 and CDR2 are MRHNA and SNTAGT. V lost 6 bases, J lost 5 bases, and 6 bases stayed unmatched. The CDR3: CASRDTGDTEAFF. The CDR3 DNA is TGTGCCAGCAGGGATACAGGGGATACTGAAGCTTTCTTT.

The V and J genes are TRBV19 and TRBJ2-3; a possible D gene is TRBD1 (6 bases). Trimming shortened V by 5 bases and J by 0 bases, and 12 bases separated the two germline ends. Germline assignment: CDR1 LNHDA and CDR2 SQIVND (reference sequence). This CDR3 has 15 residues. CDR3 residues: CASSPYRVSTDTQYF. The CDR3, as DNA: TGTGCCAGTAGTCCCTACAGGGTTAGCACAGATACGCAGTATTTT. The entire variable domain, with the rest obtained from reference TRBV19 and TRBJ2-3, is as follows: DGGITQSPKYLFRKEGQNVTLSCEQNLNHDAMYWYRQDPGQGLRLIYYSQIVNDFQKGDIAEGYSVSREKKESFPLTVTSAQKNPTAFYLCASSPYRVSTDTQYFGPGTRLTVL.

This sequence joins TRBV7-9 and TRBJ1-5; D gene uncertain. The CDR3 extends over 13 amino acids. Trimming pared 1 base from V and 7 bases from J, leaving 8 bases between. CDR1 is SEHNR, CDR2 FQNEAQ, per germline (reference sequence). The DNA for the CDR3 is TGTGCCAGCAGCTTAGAAGGTTTGCAGCCCCAGCATTTT. Residues: CASSLEGLQPQHF.

The chain has TRBV7-2 and TRBJ1-2; maybe TRBD1 (6 bases). Germline CDR1 is SGHTA and CDR2 is FQGNSA. Trimming removed 2 bases from V and 8 bases from J, with 12 bases in between. The CDR3 has 13 residues. Here the CDR3 DNA reads TGTGCCAGCAGCTTAAGCGAAGGGGGGGGCTACACCTTC. This encodes CASSLSEGGGYTF.

This chain joins TRBV5-1 and TRBJ1-4; 9 bases are shared with TRBD1. J was trimmed by 8 bases and V by 4 bases; bases with no gene match: 12. This CDR3 has 16 amino acids. Germline V gives CDR1 SGHRS, CDR2 YFSETQ. The CDR3 region has the DNA TGCGCCAGCAGCCAAAACCAACAGGGGGCAGGGGAAAAACTGTTTTTT. This gives the protein CASSQNQQGAGEKLFF.

J is TRBJ1-5 and V is TRBV2, with TRBD1 identical over 9 bases. Germline loops: CDR1 SNHLY, CDR2 FYNNEI. The trim removed 6 bases at V and 2 bases at J, leaving 8 bases unmatched. The CDR3 is 16 residues long. CDR3 sequence: CASRVGQGNGNQPQHF. The CDR3 DNA reads TGTGCCAGCAGAGTCGGACAGGGGAATGGCAATCAGCCCCAGCATTTT. Filled out from reference TRBV2 and TRBJ1-5, the complete variable domain reads EPEVTQTPSHQVTQMGQEVILRCVPISNHLYFYWYRQILGQKVEFLVSFYNNEISEKSEIFDDQFSVERPDGSNFTLKIRSTKLEDSAMYFCASRVGQGNGNQPQHFGDGTRLSIL.

The chain recombines TRBV30 with TRBJ1-5, with 8 nucleotides matching TRBD1. The CDR3 is 14 residues long. The V gene end was trimmed by 5 bases and the J gene end by 2 bases; junction bases not matched to a gene: 5. From germline, CDR1 is GTSNPN and CDR2 SVGIG (reference sequence). This chain's CDR3 is CAWARGPGNQPQHF. CDR3 DNA sequence: TGTGCCTGGGCCAGGGGGCCGGGCAATCAGCCCCAGCATTTT.

The chain couples TRBV7-2 to TRBJ1-3, with 7 bases matching TRBD1. The CDR3 totals 19 residues. J gave up 2 bases and V 5 bases, and 18 bases lay outside the gene matches. CDR1 SGHTA and CDR2 FQGNSA come from the germline V gene. As DNA, the CDR3 is TGTGCCAGCAGCGCTGCGGGCAGGGGGTTACTTTCTACTGGAAACACCATATATTTT. It translates to CASSAAGRGLLSTGNTIYF. The whole variable domain, filled in from reference TRBV7-2 and TRBJ1-3, reads GAGVSQSPSNKVTEKGKDVELRCDPISGHTALYWYRQSLGQGLEFLIYFQGNSAPDKSGLPSDRFSAERTGGSVSTLTIQRTQQEDSAVYLCASSAAGRGLLSTGNTIYFGEGSWLTVV.

This clone was detected only a few times. This sequence joins TRBV19 and TRBJ2-1; a possible D gene is TRBD1 (6 bases). The CDR3 totals 14 residues. V lost 3 bases and J lost 10, with 16 bases in between. In germline, CDR1 is LNHDA, CDR2 SQIVND (reference sequence). CDR3 in amino acids: CASSMGQGLGEQFF. The CDR3 bases are TGTGCCAGTAGTATGGGCCAGGGGCTCGGGGAGCAGTTCTTC.

The chain uses TRBV2 and TRBJ1-5; D remains unclear. The CDR3 spans 20 residues. Germline assignment: CDR1 SNHLY and CDR2 FYNNEI. V gave up 4 bases and J gave up 0 bases, with 25 bases separating them. In nucleotides, the CDR3 is TGTGCCAGCAGTGGTGGACGCGCCAGGCTTAATGTTTATAGCAATCAGCCCCAGCATTTT. It translates to CASSGGRARLNVYSNQPQHF.

V usage is TRBV28 and J usage is TRBJ1-2, with 8 bases aligning to TRBD1. In germline, CDR1 is MDHEN, CDR2 SYDVKM. This CDR3 is 13 amino acids long. The junction had 4 bases not matched to a gene; V was cut back by 5 bases and J by 5 bases. The DNA of the CDR3 is TGTGCCAGCAGTACAGGACAGGGATATGGCTACACCTTC. Protein product: CASSTGQGYGYTF.

This clone has just one count. An end of the junction does not agree with germline; a read error may underlie this. The V and J genes are TRBV7-7 and TRBJ1-1, with D unclear. The CDR3 runs to 13 residues. CDR1 SSHAT and CDR2 FNYEAQ come from the germline V gene (reference sequence). The CDR3 region is CASSQDHKAEAFF. In nucleotides, the CDR3 is TGTGCTAGCAGTCAGGACCACAAAGCCGAAGCTTTCTTT.

V is TRBV6-1 and J is TRBJ2-1; possible D gene TRBD2, 5 bases. Trimming cost V 6 bases and J 9 bases, with 12 bases left between them. This CDR3 contains 12 residues. In germline, CDR1 is MNHNS, CDR2 SASEGT. The CDR3 sequence is CASSHQSGEQFF. The CDR3 bases are TGTGCCAGCAGCCACCAGAGCGGTGAGCAGTTCTTC.

The gene calls are TRBV6-1 and TRBJ2-1; D gene ambiguous. The CDR3 length is 11 residues. The germline V gene has CDR1 MNHNS and CDR2 SASEGT. The V and J ends lost 8 bases and 5 bases respectively, with 7 bases between them. This CDR3 reads CASSGDNEQFF. The CDR3 DNA reads TGTGCCAGCTCCGGAGACAATGAGCAGTTCTTC.